A single sample gave rise to the 8 T cell receptor beta chains below, sequenced in a study of blood T cell repertoires in COVID-19. Using immunoSEQ multiplex PCR, the repertoire was profiled, and TCRdb retains in-frame clones only, with some absent. The repertoire holds some 310,000 clones, about 90% seen once, with roughly 2.8% in the top ten. What was sequenced was peripheral blood. The receptors were gathered from a woman in her thirties with COVID-19, enrolled during active disease.

The rearrangement joins TRBV30 to TRBJ2-1, with D hard to call. The CDR3 extends over 11 amino acids. Germline V gene data show CDR1 as GTSNPN and CDR2 as SVGIG (reference sequence). Trimming left V 5 bases short and J 1 base short, with 3 bases between. CDR3 residues: CAWYSYNEQFF. The CDR3 nucleotides are TGTGCCTGGTATTCCTACAATGAGCAGTTCTTC.

The J gene is TRBJ2-6, the V gene TRBV6-4; the match to TRBD1 covers 8 bases. Per germline, CDR1 MRHNA and CDR2 SNTAGT. The CDR3 covers 15 residues. V was clipped by 6 bases and J by 0 bases; unmatched bases: 1. CDR3 protein: CASSTGGSGANVLTF. The CDR3 DNA reads as TGTGCCAGCAGCACAGGGGGCTCTGGGGCCAACGTCCTGACTTTC.

The CDR3 nucleotides read TGCAGCGTCGTCGACCCCGGGGAAGCTTTCTTT. It translates to CSVVDPGEAFF. J is TRBJ1-1 and V is TRBV29-1; D is ambiguous. V shed 6 bases and J shed 8 bases, with 13 bases lying between them. CDR3 size: 11 residues. CDR1 and CDR2 (germline): SQVTM, ANQGSEA.

The CDR3 sequence: CASSAGWLAGRNEQFF. The DNA of the CDR3 is TGCGCCAGCAGCGCAGGGTGGCTAGCGGGGCGGAATGAGCAGTTCTTC. This sequence joins TRBV5-1 and TRBJ2-1; 9 positions match TRBD2. Germline V lookup: CDR1 SGHRS, CDR2 YFSETQ. The V segment lost 4 bases and the J segment 7 bases; nucleotides outside the gene matches: 12. CDR3 size: 16 residues.

The CDR3 spells CASSLGGQETQYF. In nucleotides, the CDR3 is TGTGCCAGCAGCTTAGGCGGTCAAGAGACCCAGTACTTC. This rearrangement joins TRBV13 to TRBJ2-5; D gene ambiguous. Trimming left V 0 bases short and J 2 bases short, with 4 bases between. There are 13 residues in the CDR3. Germline values: CDR1 PRHDT, CDR2 FYEKMQ (reference sequence).

The chain links TRBV6-5 to TRBJ1-2, with 9 bases fitting TRBD1. The CDR3 is 15 amino acids. Germline V gives CDR1 MNHEY, CDR2 SVGAGI. The V gene end was trimmed by 7 bases and the J gene end by 8 bases; junction bases not matched to a gene: 14. The CDR3 DNA sequence: TGTGCCAGCACCCCCACAGGGGGCGCGCATAGAGGCTACACCTTC. It encodes CASTPTGGAHRGYTF.

This rearrangement joins TRBV3-1 (or the pseudogene TRBV3-2) to TRBJ2-2; 10 nucleotides line up with TRBD2. The CDR3 is 17 amino acids. The germline V gene has CDR1 LGHDT and CDR2 YNNKEL (reference sequence). Germline trimming cut 1 base from V and 5 bases from J; bases unmatched to any gene: 7. The CDR3 spells CASSQVGTSDGTGELFF. The CDR3 nucleotides are TGTGCCAGCAGCCAAGTTGGGACTAGCGATGGGACCGGGGAGCTGTTTTTT.

This chain joins TRBV28 and TRBJ2-3; possibly TRBD1 for D (5 bases). There are 16 residues in the CDR3. Germline CDR1 MDHEN, CDR2 SYDVKM. Trimming removed 6 bases from V and 3 bases from J, with 19 bases in between. DNA for the CDR3: TGTGCCAGCAGGTCCCCCCAGGGCCTTAGGACAGATACGCAGTATTTT. This codes for CASRSPQGLRTDTQYF.